Shown below are 26 T cell receptor beta chains from a single sample sequenced in a study of identical twins. TCRdb re-called the 5' RACE reads through MiXCR, storing one row per CDR3 protein. The repertoire holds around 250,000 distinct CDR3 sequences, with roughly an eighth as singletons. A further study also used this sample, focusing on yellow fever vaccine responses in identical twins.

Sequencing was done on a sample of memory (CD45RO+) T cells sorted from blood. The receptors stem from a woman aged 18-35 years in good health.

This rearrangement joins TRBV4-3 to TRBJ2-5; 8 nucleotides match TRBD1. Per germline, CDR1 LGHNA and CDR2 YSLEER. With V trimmed by 4 bases and J by 5 bases, 9 bases remained unmatched. The length of the CDR3 is 15 residues. The CDR3 spells CASSREADRVETQYF. In DNA, the CDR3 is TGCGCCAGCAGCCGAGAGGCGGACAGGGTGGAGACCCAGTACTTC.

There are many counts of this clonotype. The rearrangement links TRBV5-1 to TRBJ2-2; 8 nucleotides line up with TRBD2. With 3 bases clipped from V and 4 bases from J, the junction kept 11 bases outside the gene matches. Germline CDR1 is SGHRS and CDR2 is YFSETQ. CDR3 length: 17 residues. The CDR3 region is CASSWTGTSPGTGELFF. The CDR3, as DNA: TGCGCCAGCAGCTGGACCGGGACTAGTCCGGGCACCGGGGAGCTGTTTTTT.

This chain uses TRBV6-5 with TRBJ2-5, with 7 bases lining up with TRBD1. After removal of 5 bases from V and 6 bases from J, the junction contained 9 bases not matched to a gene. The CDR3 is made up of 14 amino acids. Germline V gene sequence: CDR1 MNHEY, CDR2 SVGAGI. CDR3 in DNA: TGTGCCAGCAGTACCCGACAGGGCATCCAGACCCAGTACTTC. This codes for CASSTRQGIQTQYF.

The chain links TRBV4-3 to TRBJ2-3; a weak D match, TRBD1 (5 bases). The CDR3 spans 15 residues. Germline V gene data show CDR1 as LGHNA and CDR2 as YSLEER. V was trimmed by 1 base and J by 2 bases, leaving 10 bases between them. The chain's CDR3 is CASSQAVGPTDTQYF. Written as DNA, the CDR3 is TGCGCCAGCAGCCAAGCAGTGGGGCCCACAGATACGCAGTATTTT.

This sequence joins TRBV3-1 and TRBJ2-7; 7 positions match TRBD1. The junction had 12 bases not matched to a gene; V was cut back by 1 base and J by 6 bases. Germline lookup yields CDR1 LGHDT and CDR2 YNNKEL (reference sequence). The length of the CDR3 is 16 residues. The CDR3: CASSQAMSDRVREQYF. The CDR3 nucleotides are TGTGCCAGCAGCCAAGCGATGTCAGACAGGGTACGCGAGCAGTACTTC.

This clonotype was observed at least ten times. The chain joins TRBV20-1 to TRBJ2-1; D may be TRBD2 (5 bases). The germline gives CDR1 DFQATT, CDR2 SNEGSKA (reference sequence). Deletions cut 6 bases from V and 3 bases from J, with 18 bases between. The CDR3 runs 15 residues. CDR3 sequence: CSAPSSAEDYNEQFF. CDR3 sequence (DNA): TGCAGTGCCCCTTCTTCAGCGGAGGACTACAATGAGCAGTTCTTC.

The CDR3 protein is CAISEPSGRTDTQYF. As DNA, the CDR3 is TGTGCCATCAGTGAGCCTAGCGGGAGAACAGATACGCAGTATTTT. The rearrangement uses TRBV10-3 and TRBJ2-3; 10 bases are a match to TRBD2. From germline, CDR1 is ENHRY and CDR2 SYGVKD. V dropped 2 bases and J dropped 3; count of bases not matched to a gene: 2. The CDR3 has 15 residues.

This clonotype occurred many times. This sequence joins TRBV20-1 and TRBJ2-1, with D possibly TRBD2 on 6 matching bases. The germline gives CDR1 DFQATT, CDR2 SNEGSKA (reference sequence). Trimming took 1 base from V and 5 from J, leaving 12 bases between them. The CDR3 loop spans 14 amino acids. CDR3 loop: CSARGWRGDNEQFF. The CDR3 DNA is TGCAGTGCTAGAGGTTGGCGGGGAGACAATGAGCAGTTCTTC.

V and J are TRBV3-1 and TRBJ2-3; no clear D gene. CDR1 is LGHDT and CDR2 is YNNKEL in the germline V gene (reference sequence). The CDR3 covers 14 residues. V gave up 0 bases and J gave up 5 bases, with 9 bases separating them. As DNA, the CDR3 is TGTGCCAGCAGCCAAGATGGCATGGGAGATACGCAGTATTTT. Translation: CASSQDGMGDTQYF.

The chain joins TRBV3-1 to TRBJ1-2; TRBD1 matches 8 bases. The J segment lost 8 bases and the V segment lost 7 bases, leaving 9 bases of the junction unmatched. The germline V gene has CDR1 LGHDT and CDR2 YNNKEL (reference sequence). The CDR3 extends over 13 amino acids. The CDR3 nucleotides read TGTGCCAGCACCCCGACAGGGGTACACGGCTACACCTTC. As protein: CASTPTGVHGYTF.

In its sample, this clonotype was seen many times. V and J are TRBV7-2 and TRBJ2-4; the D gene is possibly TRBD2 (6 bases). CDR3 length equals 15 residues. Germline V gene sequence: CDR1 SGHTA, CDR2 FQGNSA. The V end was cut by 1 base, the J end by 3 bases, with 10 bases between. The DNA of the CDR3 is TGTGCCAGCAGCTTAGTTGGAGGGCACAAAAACATTCAGTACTTC. Encoded protein: CASSLVGGHKNIQYF.

This clonotype occurred many times. This chain joins TRBV12-3 or TRBV12-4 and TRBJ2-1; 7 bases fit TRBD2. This CDR3 has 13 amino acids. Trimming at V came to 7 bases and at J to 6 bases, leaving 6 bases not matched to a gene. The CDR3 DNA reads TGTGCCAGCACGAATGGGGGGGGCAATGAGCAGTTCTTC. Residues: CASTNGGGNEQFF.

The genes are TRBV30 and TRBJ2-7, with TRBD2 matching over 8 bases. This CDR3 has 12 amino acids. V was clipped by 3 bases and J by 5 bases; unmatched bases: 3. Germline V lookup: CDR1 GTSNPN, CDR2 SVGIG (reference sequence). This CDR3 reads CAWSGTRNEQYF. The CDR3 DNA reads TGTGCCTGGAGCGGGACTAGAAACGAGCAGTACTTC.

The chain recombines TRBV20-1 with TRBJ2-5, with TRBD2 as a possible D gene (5 bases). Trimming took off 3 bases at V and 5 bases at J, with 10 bases between the two ends. This CDR3 has 12 amino acids. The germline gives CDR1 DFQATT, CDR2 SNEGSKA (reference sequence). CDR3 residues: CSARKLAETQYF. DNA for the CDR3: TGCAGTGCTAGGAAATTAGCGGAGACCCAGTACTTC.

This clonotype came up a few times. The chain recombines TRBV7-6 with TRBJ2-2; 10 nucleotides agree with TRBD2. The CDR3 extends over 15 amino acids. Germline CDR1 and CDR2: SGHVS and FNYEAQ. With V trimmed by 4 bases and J by 6 bases, 5 bases remained unmatched. CDR3 DNA: TGTGCCAGCAGCTGGCTAGCGGGGGCCGCCGGGGAGCTGTTTTTT. Encoded protein: CASSWLAGAAGELFF.

This clonotype was seen more than once but under ten times. The chain couples TRBV5-1 to TRBJ2-5, with a possible D match to TRBD2 (6 bases). Germline CDR1 and CDR2: SGHRS and YFSETQ. V was clipped by 0 bases and J by 2 bases, with 11 bases between them. The length of the CDR3 is 15 residues. The CDR3 DNA reads as TGCGCCAGCAGCTTGGCGGGACTGAAACAAGAGACCCAGTACTTC. Encoded protein: CASSLAGLKQETQYF.

The rearrangement links TRBV7-9 to TRBJ2-1; 7 positions agree with TRBD1. V shed 5 bases and J 3 bases; nucleotides not matched to a gene: 13. CDR3 length: 17 amino acids. The germline V gene has CDR1 SEHNR and CDR2 FQNEAQ (reference sequence). As DNA, the CDR3 is TGTGCCAGCAGCGCCAGGTGGGGGACAGAGAACTACAATGAGCAGTTCTTC. Translated: CASSARWGTENYNEQFF.

The J gene is TRBJ1-5, the V gene TRBV24-1; 7 bases agree with TRBD1. The CDR3 extends over 15 amino acids. Losses at the gene ends were 2 bases for V and 7 bases for J; bases not matched to a gene: 7. In germline, CDR1 is KGHDR, CDR2 SFDVKD. Here the CDR3 reads CATSDSGTADQPQHF. The CDR3 DNA reads as TGTGCCACCAGTGATTCGGGGACAGCCGACCAGCCCCAGCATTTT.

The V gene is TRBV7-2, the J gene TRBJ2-1; 11 bases match TRBD1. CDR3 size: 14 residues. Trimming cost V 10 bases and J 4 bases; bases outside gene matches: 6. The germline V gene has CDR1 SGHTA and CDR2 FQGNSA. The CDR3 sequence is CATQDRGQYNEQFF. The CDR3 DNA reads TGTGCCACCCAGGACAGGGGGCAATACAATGAGCAGTTCTTC.

There are a few counts of this clonotype. The chain combines TRBV11-2 with TRBJ2-7, with a weak D call TRBD2 (6 bases). CDR3 size: 15 residues. V was shortened by 4 bases and J by 2 bases, with 15 bases between the two germline ends. Germline lookup yields CDR1 SGHAT and CDR2 FQNNGV. In nucleotides, the CDR3 is TGTGCCAGCAGCTCAACAAGCGGGTCCCCCTACGAGCAGTACTTC. Its protein product is CASSSTSGSPYEQYF.

The chain links TRBV15 to TRBJ2-3; D not certain. V lost 1 base and J 6 bases, leaving 14 bases between the germline ends. CDR1 and CDR2 (germline): LNHNV, YYDKDF (reference sequence). This CDR3 comprises 15 residues. CDR3 in DNA: TGTGCCACCAGCAGAGCCCGCCCTCGGGTGGATACGCAGTATTTT. Translated, it gives CATSRARPRVDTQYF.

In its sample, this clonotype was seen a few times. V and J are TRBV25-1 and TRBJ1-6; 8 positions agree with TRBD1. The V segment lost 5 bases and the J segment 8 bases; nucleotides outside the gene matches: 5. The germline gives CDR1 MGHDK, CDR2 SYGVNS. The CDR3 has 14 residues. CDR3 loop: CASSPWTGYSPLHF. In nucleotides, the CDR3 is TGTGCCAGCAGTCCCTGGACAGGGTATTCACCCCTCCACTTT.

There are many counts of this clonotype. This rearrangement joins TRBV7-3 to TRBJ2-3, with 9 bases lining up with TRBD2. Germline lookup yields CDR1 SGHTA and CDR2 FQGTGA. The V and J ends lost 1 base and 5 bases, in that order; junction bases with no gene match: 4. There are 15 residues in the CDR3. CDR3 amino acids: CASSLSGGAGDTQYF. In DNA form, the CDR3 reads TGTGCCAGCAGCTTAAGCGGGGGGGCCGGAGATACGCAGTATTTT. Combining the CDR3 with reference TRBV7-3 and TRBJ2-3 gives the whole variable domain GAGVSQTPSNKVTEKGKYVELRCDPISGHTALYWYRQSLGQGPEFLIYFQGTGAADDSGLPNDRFFAVRPEGSVSTLKIQRTERGDSAVYLCASSLSGGAGDTQYFGPGTRLTVL.

This clonotype has just a few counts. The V and J genes are TRBV5-5 and TRBJ1-2; possible D gene TRBD1, 5 bases. Deletions cut 0 bases from V and 4 bases from J, with 13 bases between. CDR3 length: 15 amino acids. Germline assignment: CDR1 SGHKS and CDR2 YYEKEE (reference sequence). The CDR3 here is CASSLVVGPAYGYTF. In nucleotides, the CDR3 is TGTGCCAGCAGCTTGGTCGTGGGGCCCGCCTATGGCTACACCTTC.

J is TRBJ1-5 and V is TRBV12-3 or TRBV12-4; D remains ambiguous. With 7 bases removed from V and 5 bases from J, the gap between germline ends came to 9 bases. The CDR3 has 12 residues. CDR3: CASMEGYQPQHF. The CDR3 nucleotides read TGTGCCAGCATGGAGGGATATCAGCCCCAGCATTTT.

This clonotype turned up a few times. V gene TRBV3-1 combines with J gene TRBJ2-7, with 11 bases matching TRBD2. Trimming removed 5 bases from V and 2 bases from J; junction bases left unmatched: 5. CDR3 length: 15 amino acids. CDR1 LGHDT and CDR2 YNNKEL come from the germline V gene (reference sequence). The CDR3 nucleotides are TGTGCCAGCAGCTTTAGCGGGAGGGCCGCCTACGAGCAGTACTTC. Its protein product is CASSFSGRAAYEQYF.